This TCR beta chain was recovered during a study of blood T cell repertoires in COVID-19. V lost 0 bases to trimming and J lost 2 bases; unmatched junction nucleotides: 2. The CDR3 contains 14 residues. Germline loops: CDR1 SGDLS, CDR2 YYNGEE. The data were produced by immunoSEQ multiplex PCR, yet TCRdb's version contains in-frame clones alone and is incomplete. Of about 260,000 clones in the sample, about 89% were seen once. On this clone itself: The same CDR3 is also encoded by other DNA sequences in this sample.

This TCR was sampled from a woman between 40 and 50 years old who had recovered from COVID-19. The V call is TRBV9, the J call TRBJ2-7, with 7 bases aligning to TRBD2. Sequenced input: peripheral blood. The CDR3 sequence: CASSVGGGTYEQYF. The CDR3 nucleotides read TGTGCCAGCAGCGTAGGCGGGGGAACCTACGAGCAGTACTTC.